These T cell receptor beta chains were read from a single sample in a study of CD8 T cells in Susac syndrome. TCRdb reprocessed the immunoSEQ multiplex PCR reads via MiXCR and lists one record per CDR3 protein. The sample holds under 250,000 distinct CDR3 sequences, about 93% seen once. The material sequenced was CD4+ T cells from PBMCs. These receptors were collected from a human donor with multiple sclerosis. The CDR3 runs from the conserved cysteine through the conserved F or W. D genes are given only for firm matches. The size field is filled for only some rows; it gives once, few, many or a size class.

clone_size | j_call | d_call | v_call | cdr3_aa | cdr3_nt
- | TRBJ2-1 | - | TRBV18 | CASSPQTLYEQFF | TGTGCCAGCTCACCCCAGACCCTGTATGAGCAGTTCTTC
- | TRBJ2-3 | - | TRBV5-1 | CASSLVGAGTDTQYF | TGCGCCAGCAGCTTGGTTGGAGCGGGTACAGATACGCAGTATTTT
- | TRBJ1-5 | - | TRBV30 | CAWSGQGGQPQHF | TGTGCCTGGAGTGGGCAGGGAGGTCAGCCCCAGCATTTT
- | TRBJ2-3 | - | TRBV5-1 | CASSLDTPSTDTQYF | TGCGCCAGCAGCTTGGACACCCCTAGCACAGATACGCAGTATTTT
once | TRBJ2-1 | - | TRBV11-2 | CASSKKRREYNEQFF | TGTGCCAGCAGCAAAAAGCGGAGAGAATACAATGAGCAGTTCTTC
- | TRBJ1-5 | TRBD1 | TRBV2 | CASSGTGLGQPQHF | TGTGCCAGCAGTGGGACAGGGCTGGGACAGCCCCAGCATTTT
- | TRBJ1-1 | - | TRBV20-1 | CSASRSRSTEAFF | TGCAGTGCTAGTCGGTCCCGGAGCACTGAAGCTTTCTTT
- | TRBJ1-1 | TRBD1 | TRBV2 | CASRGDRRGAEAFF | TGTGCCAGCAGGGGGGACAGGAGGGGAGCTGAAGCTTTCTTT
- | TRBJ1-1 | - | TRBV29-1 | CSGGRERNTEAFF | TGCAGCGGGGGGCGCGAAAGGAACACTGAAGCTTTCTTT
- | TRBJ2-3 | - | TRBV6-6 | CASSYSSTDTQYF | TGTGCCAGCAGTTACTCTAGCACAGATACGCAGTATTTT
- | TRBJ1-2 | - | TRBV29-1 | CSVEDRETPGGYTF | TGCAGCGTTGAAGATAGGGAGACCCCCGGGGGCTACACCTTC
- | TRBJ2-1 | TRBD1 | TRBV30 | CAWRRTGAYNEQFF | TGTGCCTGGCGTCGGACAGGGGCCTACAATGAGCAGTTCTTC
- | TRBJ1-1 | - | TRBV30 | CAWSVSLVDTEAFF | TGTGCCTGGAGTGTATCATTGGTGGACACTGAAGCTTTCTTT
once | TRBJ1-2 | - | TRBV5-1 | CASSLGPGVNYGYTF | TGCGCCAGCAGCTTGGGGCCCGGGGTGAACTATGGCTACACCTTC
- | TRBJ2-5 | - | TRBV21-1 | CAILKVDPRETQYF | TGTGCCATCCTAAAGGTGGACCCACGGGAGACCCAGTACTTC
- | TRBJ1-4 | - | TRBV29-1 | CSVDTGSEKLFF | TGCAGCGTTGATACGGGGAGCGAAAAACTGTTTTTT
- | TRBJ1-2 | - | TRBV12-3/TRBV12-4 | CASSSTRGPTGGYTF | TGTGCCAGCAGTTCAACCAGGGGCCCCACTGGTGGCTACACCTTC
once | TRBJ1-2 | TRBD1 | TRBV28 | CASMEAGQTFRRTF | TGTGCCAGCATGGAAGCGGGACAGACTTTCCGGAGGACCTTC
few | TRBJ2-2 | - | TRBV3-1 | CASSPLLGTGELFF | TGTGCCAGCAGCCCCCTTCTAGGAACCGGGGAGCTGTTTTTT
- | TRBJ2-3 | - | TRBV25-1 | CASSVGSSTDTQYF | TGTGCCAGCAGTGTAGGGTCTAGCACAGATACGCAGTATTTT
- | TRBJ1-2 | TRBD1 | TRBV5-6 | CASSLRQGNTF | TGTGCCAGCAGCCTACGACAGGGCAACACCTTC
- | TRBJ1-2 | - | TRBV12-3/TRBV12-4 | CASSLRAAYGYTF | TGTGCCAGCAGTTTACGTGCAGCATATGGCTACACCTTC
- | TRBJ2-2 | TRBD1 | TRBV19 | CASSDRGRRGNGELFF | TGTGCCAGTAGCGACAGGGGGCGACGAGGGAACGGGGAGCTGTTTTTT